This T cell receptor (beta chain) originates from a study of blood T cell repertoires in COVID-19 (dated by TCRdb to about 2020). Some background on the complete study: Samples from collaborators originated in the United States, Italy and Spain and spanned both the acute and convalescent phases of COVID-19. The material from the prospective study consisted of cDNA or gDNA derived from T cells, B-cell-depleted T cells, or PBMCs. Subjects who had been exposed to COVID-19, were actively infected with it, or had recovered from it provided the deeply sampled blood TCRbeta repertoires that made up the dataset. A freely available public database, intended as a resource for researchers studying the immune response to SARS-CoV-2, is where the repertoires were released. The samples were drawn from two sources: the first 160 participants of the ongoing ImmuneRACE study, and 1,254 subjects contributed by 6 global collaborators. The sample metadata nearly always contained a de-identified subject ID, COVID-19 status, age in years and sex. Where HLA class I and class II types were available, the types were taken from metadata supplied by the sample provider, not from assay-based typing.

Enrolling through a virtual design, the prospective study's participants ranged in age from roughly 18 to 100 years and lived across approximately 25 United States geographic areas. In the prospective study, cohorts were assigned on the basis of participant-reported clinical history obtained from a screening survey and a study questionnaire. For ImmuneRACE Cohort 3, a participant was defined as recovered based on two consecutive negative NP/OP PCR tests, clearance by a healthcare professional, or resolution of symptoms. In the prospective study, whole blood, serum and a nasopharyngeal or oropharyngeal swab were collected from each participant by mobile phlebotomists. Additional blood draws and questionnaires over an approximately 2-month period could optionally be provided by prospective study participants. Before DNA extraction, blood samples from the prospective study were shipped at room temperature or frozen.

The germline V gene gives CDR1 as SGHRS and CDR2 as YFSETQ. From the cysteine through the phenylalanine, the CDR3 covers 17 amino acids. The sequence is cut down to CDR3 DNA, 51 bases in frame from base 1. Germline trimming: 4 bases from V, 5 bases from J; junction bases outside gene matches: 12. Comment on this clone: The specificity of this receptor is unknown. Base quality data are lacking; no much larger clone is found one base away.

TCRbeta CDR3 regions were amplified from genomic DNA using the immunoSEQ Assay, a bias-controlled multiplex PCR. Concerning the study's data processing: Within the assay, amplification of reference gene primers was used to estimate how many nucleated cells each sample contained. Sequence reads were collapsed and filtered to measure the absolute abundance of every unique TCRbeta CDR3 rearrangement. For each sample, productive Simpson clonality was calculated by taking the square root of Simpson's diversity index across productive rearrangements. TCRdb obtained this table from immuneACCESS and retained in-frame rearrangements with V and J assigned. These tables miss some clones; where compared with another copy, unresolved V genes account for less than half of the shortfall, and the remainder is unexplained. V, J and clone size reflect that table, while D and trimming were determined from the DNA. The sample table shows approximately 470,000 clones, and roughly 87% are seen once. The top ten clones comprise roughly 0.7% of the sample.

Results the study describes overall, beyond this receptor: How much clinical and demographic metadata was included differed by source and by participant, and the metadata was provided uncurated.

The sequenced material came from PBMCs or T cells enriched from blood (not recorded which). The receptor was isolated from a woman younger than 30 who had recovered from COVID-19. The chain uses TRBV5-1 and TRBJ2-1; 10 bases in the junction line up with TRBD2. The nucleotide sequence reads as follows: TGCGCCAGCAGCCCTAGATGGGCTAGCGGGGGTAACAATGAGCAGTTCTTC. Its coded protein is CASSPRWASGGNNEQFF.